A single sample gave rise to the 9 T cell receptor beta chains below, sequenced in a study of control samples from healthy donors and cancer patients. Profiling relied on immunoSEQ multiplex PCR, and the TCRdb table lists in-frame clones only, not all of them. The table has roughly 84,000 clones, approximately 90% seen once. The sequenced material came from blood. The receptor set was obtained from a man aged 45-60 years in good health.

Only one count was recorded for this clone. The CDR3 sequence: CASSSPDRVGNEQFF. The CDR3 nucleotides read TGTGCCAGCAGCTCCCCGGACAGGGTGGGAAATGAGCAGTTCTTC. This chain links TRBV11-2 with TRBJ2-1; 8 bases fit TRBD1. Germline loops: CDR1 SGHAT, CDR2 FQNNGV. The CDR3 has 15 amino acids. Germline trimming cut 4 bases from V and 7 bases from J; bases unmatched to any gene: 9.

V usage is TRBV19 and J usage is TRBJ2-3, with TRBD2 matching over 8 bases. Germline values: CDR1 LNHDA, CDR2 SQIVND (reference sequence). CDR3 length: 15 residues. J was trimmed by 0 bases and V by 4 bases; bases with no gene match: 3. The CDR3 coding sequence is TGTGCCAGTAGTAGACTAGCGAGAAGCACAGATACGCAGTATTTT. It encodes CASSRLARSTDTQYF.

The chain recombines TRBV18 with TRBJ2-7; D might be TRBD2 (6 bases). Trimming stripped 1 base from V and 5 bases from J, with 15 bases between. Germline CDR1 and CDR2: KGHSH and LQKENI. This CDR3 has 15 amino acids. The CDR3 region is CASSPQGRGRNEQYF. CDR3 coding DNA: TGTGCCAGCTCACCACAAGGGCGGGGAAGGAACGAGCAGTACTTC.

This clone was recorded once. This chain links TRBV18 with TRBJ1-2; 11 bases line up with TRBD1. Germline values: CDR1 KGHSH, CDR2 LQKENI. This CDR3 is built from 15 residues. V lost 5 bases and J lost 7; bases outside the gene matches: 9. The CDR3 is CASSKPGQGDGGYTF. The CDR3 DNA sequence: TGTGCCAGCTCAAAACCGGGACAGGGGGATGGTGGCTACACCTTC.

About this clone: Other DNA sequences in the same sample also yield this CDR3. This sequence joins TRBV2 and TRBJ1-2; possibly TRBD1 for D (6 bases). Between the trimmed V and J ends, which lost 5 bases and 7 bases, there was a span of 11 bases. Germline V CDR1 and CDR2: SNHLY, FYNNEI. The CDR3 is made up of 12 amino acids. The CDR3 DNA reads TGTGCCAGCAGTCCAGGGGCGAGTGGCTACACCTTC. The encoded protein is CASSPGASGYTF. The variable domain in full, completed from reference TRBV2 and TRBJ1-2, reads EPEVTQTPSHQVTQMGQEVILRCVPISNHLYFYWYRQILGQKVEFLVSFYNNEISEKSEIFDDQFSVERPDGSNFTLKIRSTKLEDSAMYFCASSPGASGYTFGSGTRLTVV.

The rearrangement links TRBV7-2 to TRBJ2-7, with a tentative D call TRBD1 (5 bases). Germline V gives CDR1 SGHTA, CDR2 FQGNSA. V lost 1 base and J lost 2, with 12 bases in between. CDR3 size: 15 residues. The CDR3 DNA is TGTGCCAGCAGCTTAGGGGCAGGGCGACCCTACGAGCAGTACTTC. Its translation is CASSLGAGRPYEQYF.

The chain is built from TRBV20-1 and TRBJ1-2, with a possible D match to TRBD1 (5 bases). Trimming pared 6 bases from V and 8 bases from J, leaving 13 bases between. The CDR3 length is 11 residues. Per germline, CDR1 DFQATT and CDR2 SNEGSKA (reference sequence). The CDR3 loop reads CSAQAGHGYTF. For the CDR3, the DNA is TGCAGTGCCCAGGCGGGGCACGGCTACACCTTC.

This clone is categorized as medium-sized. This CDR3 is also generated by other DNA sequences in the sample. The rearrangement links TRBV19 to TRBJ1-5; weak D call: TRBD1 (5 bases). The CDR3 has 13 residues. V was cut by 4 bases and J by 6 bases, with 10 bases left in between. Germline CDR1 reads LNHDA; CDR2 reads SQIVND (reference sequence). CDR3: CASSTTGLQPQHF. The CDR3 DNA sequence: TGTGCCAGTAGTACCACAGGACTTCAGCCCCAGCATTTT. Combining the CDR3 with reference TRBV19 and TRBJ1-5 gives the whole variable domain DGGITQSPKYLFRKEGQNVTLSCEQNLNHDAMYWYRQDPGQGLRLIYYSQIVNDFQKGDIAEGYSVSREKKESFPLTVTSAQKNPTAFYLCASSTTGLQPQHFGDGTRLSIL.

This chain joins TRBV4-1 and TRBJ2-7, with 15 positions matching TRBD2. Germline V gene data show CDR1 as MGHRA and CDR2 as YSYEKL. This CDR3 region has 20 residues. The ends lost 1 base at V and 1 base at J; junction bases unmatched: 11. Here the CDR3 reads CASSQGALRTSGGVSYEQYF. The CDR3 DNA reads as TGCGCCAGCAGCCAAGGTGCTTTGAGGACTAGCGGGGGGGTTTCCTACGAGCAGTACTTC.